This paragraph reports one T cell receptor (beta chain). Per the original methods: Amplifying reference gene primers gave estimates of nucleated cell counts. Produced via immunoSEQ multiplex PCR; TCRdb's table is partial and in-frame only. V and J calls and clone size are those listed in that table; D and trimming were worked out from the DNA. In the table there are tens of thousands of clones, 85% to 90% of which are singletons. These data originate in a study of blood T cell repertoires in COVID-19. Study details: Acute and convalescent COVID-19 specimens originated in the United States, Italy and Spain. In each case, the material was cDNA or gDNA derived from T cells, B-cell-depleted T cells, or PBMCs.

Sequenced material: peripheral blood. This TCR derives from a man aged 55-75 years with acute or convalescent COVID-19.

This CDR3 reads CASTTAGGTDTQYF. The CDR3 region has the DNA TGCGCCAGCACGACTGCGGGGGGCACAGATACGCAGTATTTT. J is TRBJ2-3 and V is TRBV4-1, with 7 bases that match TRBD2. The CDR3 consists of 14 residues. The J segment lost 1 base and the V segment lost 7 bases, leaving 5 bases of the junction unmatched. The V gene's germline CDR1 is MGHRA and CDR2 YSYEKL.